The clone carrying this T cell receptor beta chain appeared many times. Its antigen is not identified. The data stem from a study of T cells in Graves' hyperthyroidism and ophthalmopathy. The overall study: Peripheral blood was taken when the disease was first diagnosed, before any treatment began. Points from the study as a whole: Model predictions of ophthalmopathy came a median approximately 6.5 months before onset.

CDR1 LGHDT and CDR2 YNNKEL come from the germline V gene (reference sequence). Trimming stripped 1 base from V and 7 bases from J, with 20 bases between. The CDR3 sequence is 17 residues long. If no ophthalmopathy progression occurred within 18 months, Graves' hyperthyroidism was stable. Exclusion of a patient resulted from uncontrolled infection, other autoimmune disease, pregnancy or lactation. The investigators amplified TCR beta CDR3 regions from RNA transcripts. An initial round of RT-PCR targeting the TCR CDR3 relied on the HTBI primer set. MiXCR, applied by TCRdb to the multiplex PCR reads, yields one record per CDR3 protein. The data show about 420,000 distinct CDR3 sequences, about a sixth seen once.

The receptor was derived from a young woman with Graves' hyperthyroidism. Input material: blood. The chain carries TRBV3-1 and TRBJ2-1, with a possible D match to TRBD2 (6 bases). The CDR3 loop reads CASSQVIGRGSGNEQFF. DNA for the CDR3: TGTGCCAGCAGCCAAGTAATAGGGAGAGGGAGCGGGAATGAGCAGTTCTTC.